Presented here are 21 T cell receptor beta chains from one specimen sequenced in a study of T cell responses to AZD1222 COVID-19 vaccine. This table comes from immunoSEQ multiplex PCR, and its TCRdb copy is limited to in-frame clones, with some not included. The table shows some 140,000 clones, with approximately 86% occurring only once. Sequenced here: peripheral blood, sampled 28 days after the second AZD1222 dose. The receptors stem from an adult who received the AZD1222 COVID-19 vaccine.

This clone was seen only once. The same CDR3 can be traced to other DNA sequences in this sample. In nucleotides, the CDR3 is TGTGCCAGCAGCTTAGCGGGACAGGGAGGCACTGAAGCTTTCTTT. This gives the protein CASSLAGQGGTEAFF. V and J are TRBV7-9 and TRBJ1-1, with 9 bases matching TRBD1. With V trimmed by 0 bases and J by 4 bases, 3 bases remained unmatched. This CDR3 is 15 amino acids long. CDR1 SEHNR and CDR2 FQNEAQ come from the germline V gene (reference sequence).

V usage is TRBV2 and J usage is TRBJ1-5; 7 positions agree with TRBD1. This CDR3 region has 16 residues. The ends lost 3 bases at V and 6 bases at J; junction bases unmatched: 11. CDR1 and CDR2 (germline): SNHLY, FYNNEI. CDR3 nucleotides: TGTGCCAGCAGTGATTACGGGAGACAGGGAAGTCAGCCCCAGCATTTT. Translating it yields CASSDYGRQGSQPQHF.

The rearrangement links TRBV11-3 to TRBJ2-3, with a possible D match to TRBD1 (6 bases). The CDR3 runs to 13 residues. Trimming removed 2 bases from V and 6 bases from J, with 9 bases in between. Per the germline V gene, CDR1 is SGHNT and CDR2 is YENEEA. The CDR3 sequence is CASSLWGRDTQYF. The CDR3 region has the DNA TGTGCCAGCAGCTTATGGGGGCGTGATACGCAGTATTTT.

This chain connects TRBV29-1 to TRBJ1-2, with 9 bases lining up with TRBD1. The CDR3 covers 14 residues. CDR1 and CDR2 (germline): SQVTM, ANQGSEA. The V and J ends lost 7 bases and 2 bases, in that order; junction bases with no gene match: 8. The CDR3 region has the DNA TGCAGCGCCCATCCGGGACAGGGAAACTATGGCTACACCTTC. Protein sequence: CSAHPGQGNYGYTF.

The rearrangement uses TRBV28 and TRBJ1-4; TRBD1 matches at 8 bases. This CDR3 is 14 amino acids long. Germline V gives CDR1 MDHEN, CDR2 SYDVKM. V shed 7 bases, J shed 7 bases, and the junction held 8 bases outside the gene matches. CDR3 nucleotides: TGTGCCAGCACCCGGACAGGGTGGGGTGAAAAACTGTTTTTT. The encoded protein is CASTRTGWGEKLFF.

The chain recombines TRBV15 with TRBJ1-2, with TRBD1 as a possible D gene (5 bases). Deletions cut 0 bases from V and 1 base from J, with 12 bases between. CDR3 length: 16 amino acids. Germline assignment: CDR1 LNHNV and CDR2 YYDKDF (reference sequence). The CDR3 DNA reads TGTGCCACCAGCAGAGATCTTGGGGACGTTAACTATGGCTACACCTTC. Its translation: CATSRDLGDVNYGYTF.

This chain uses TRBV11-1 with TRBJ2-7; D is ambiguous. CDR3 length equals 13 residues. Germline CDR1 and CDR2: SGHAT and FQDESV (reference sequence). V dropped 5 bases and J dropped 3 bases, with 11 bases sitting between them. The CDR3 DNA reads TGTGCCAGCAGCCCCTTTTATAACTACGAGCAGTACTTC. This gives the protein CASSPFYNYEQYF.

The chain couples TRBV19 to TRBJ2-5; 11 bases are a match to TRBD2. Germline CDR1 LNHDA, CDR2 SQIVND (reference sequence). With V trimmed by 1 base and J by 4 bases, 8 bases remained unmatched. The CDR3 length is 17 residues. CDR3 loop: CASSIGLLAGGGETQYF. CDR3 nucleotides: TGTGCCAGTAGTATAGGTCTTCTAGCGGGAGGAGGAGAGACCCAGTACTTC.

The CDR3 loop is CASSPGQPQHF. The CDR3 region has the DNA TGTGCCAGCAGTCCCGGACAGCCCCAGCATTTT. The chain uses TRBV6-5 and TRBJ1-5; D is unclear. Germline assignment: CDR1 MNHEY and CDR2 SVGAGI. The CDR3 runs 11 residues. V was cut by 5 bases and J by 7 bases, with 6 bases left in between.

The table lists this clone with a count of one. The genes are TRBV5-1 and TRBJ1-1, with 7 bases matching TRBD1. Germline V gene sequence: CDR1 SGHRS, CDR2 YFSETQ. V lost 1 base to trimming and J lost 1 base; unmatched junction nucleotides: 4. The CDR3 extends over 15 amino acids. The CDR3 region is CASSLPGTANTEAFF. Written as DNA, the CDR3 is TGCGCCAGCAGCTTGCCTGGGACAGCGAACACTGAAGCTTTCTTT.

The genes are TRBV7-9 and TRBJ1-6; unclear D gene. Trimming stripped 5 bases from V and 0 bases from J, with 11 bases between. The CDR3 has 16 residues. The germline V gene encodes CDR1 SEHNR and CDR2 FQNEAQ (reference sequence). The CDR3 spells CASSPDGSSYNSPLHF. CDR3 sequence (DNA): TGTGCCAGCAGCCCGGACGGAAGCTCCTATAATTCACCCCTCCACTTT.

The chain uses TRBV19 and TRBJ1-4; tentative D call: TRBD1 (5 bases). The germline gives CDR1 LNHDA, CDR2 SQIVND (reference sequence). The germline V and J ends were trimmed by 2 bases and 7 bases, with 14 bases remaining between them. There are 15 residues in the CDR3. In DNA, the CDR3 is TGTGCCAGTAGTATACAGGGAAGAACGGGTGAAAAACTGTTTTTT. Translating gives CASSIQGRTGEKLFF.

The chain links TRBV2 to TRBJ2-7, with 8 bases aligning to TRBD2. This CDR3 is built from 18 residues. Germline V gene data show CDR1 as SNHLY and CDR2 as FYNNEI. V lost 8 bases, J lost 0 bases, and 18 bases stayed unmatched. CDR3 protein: CASRPTAGGLTHSYEQYF. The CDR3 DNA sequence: TGTGCCAGCCGCCCGACGGCGGGAGGACTAACTCACTCCTACGAGCAGTACTTC.

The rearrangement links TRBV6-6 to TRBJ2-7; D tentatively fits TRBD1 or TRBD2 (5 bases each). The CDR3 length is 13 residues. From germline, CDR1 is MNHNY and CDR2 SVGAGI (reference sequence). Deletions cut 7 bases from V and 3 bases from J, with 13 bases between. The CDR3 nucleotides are TGTGCCAGCAATTTGGGGGTAAACTACGAGCAGTACTTC. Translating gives CASNLGVNYEQYF.

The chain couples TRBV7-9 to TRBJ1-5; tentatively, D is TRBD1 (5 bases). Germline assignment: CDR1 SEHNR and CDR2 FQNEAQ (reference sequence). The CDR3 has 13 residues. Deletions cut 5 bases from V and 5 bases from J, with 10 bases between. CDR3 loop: CASSESGYQPQHF. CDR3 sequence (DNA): TGTGCCAGCAGCGAATCAGGGTATCAGCCCCAGCATTTT.

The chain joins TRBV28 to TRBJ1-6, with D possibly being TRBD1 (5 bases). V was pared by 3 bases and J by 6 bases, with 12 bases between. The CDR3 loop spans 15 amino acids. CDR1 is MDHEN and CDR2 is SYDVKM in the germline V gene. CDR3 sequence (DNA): TGTGCCAGCAGTTTGTCAGGGCTAGGTAATTCACCCCTCCACTTT. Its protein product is CASSLSGLGNSPLHF.

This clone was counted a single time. The CDR3 protein is CAIRFEGQGRGEQYF. The CDR3 DNA sequence: TGTGCCATCAGATTTGAGGGACAGGGTAGAGGCGAGCAGTACTTC. The genes are TRBV10-3 and TRBJ2-7; 9 bases match TRBD1. Germline CDR1 is ENHRY and CDR2 is SYGVKD. The length of the CDR3 is 15 residues. The J segment lost 6 bases and the V segment lost 6 bases, leaving 12 bases of the junction unmatched.

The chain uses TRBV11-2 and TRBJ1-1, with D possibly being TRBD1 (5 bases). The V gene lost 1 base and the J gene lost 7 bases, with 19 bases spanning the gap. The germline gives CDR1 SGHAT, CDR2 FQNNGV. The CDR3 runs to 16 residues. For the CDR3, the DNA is TGTGCCAGCAGCTTAGGATCCAGGGCAGGAACCTTTGAAGCTTTCTTT. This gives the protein CASSLGSRAGTFEAFF.

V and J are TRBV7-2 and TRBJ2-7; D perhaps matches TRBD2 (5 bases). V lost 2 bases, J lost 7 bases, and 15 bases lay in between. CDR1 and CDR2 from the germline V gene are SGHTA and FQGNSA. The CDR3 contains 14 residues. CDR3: CASSLQWAGGEQYF. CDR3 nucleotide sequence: TGTGCCAGCAGCTTACAATGGGCCGGAGGTGAGCAGTACTTC.

The CDR3 region is CASSQDSPGLAGGQDTQYF. CDR3 coding DNA: TGTGCCAGCAGCCAAGATTCTCCGGGACTAGCGGGGGGGCAAGATACGCAGTATTTT. The V and J genes are TRBV4-2 and TRBJ2-3; TRBD2 aligns across 16 bases. The V and J ends lost 0 bases and 5 bases, in that order; junction bases with no gene match: 8. The CDR3 consists of 19 residues. Germline values: CDR1 LGHNA, CDR2 YNFKEQ.

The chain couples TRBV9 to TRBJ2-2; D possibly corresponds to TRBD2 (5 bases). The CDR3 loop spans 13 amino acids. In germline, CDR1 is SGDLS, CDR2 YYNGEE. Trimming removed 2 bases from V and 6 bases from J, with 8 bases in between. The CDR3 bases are TGTGCCAGCAGCGTCGGGGTCTCCGGGGAGCTGTTTTTT. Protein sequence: CASSVGVSGELFF.